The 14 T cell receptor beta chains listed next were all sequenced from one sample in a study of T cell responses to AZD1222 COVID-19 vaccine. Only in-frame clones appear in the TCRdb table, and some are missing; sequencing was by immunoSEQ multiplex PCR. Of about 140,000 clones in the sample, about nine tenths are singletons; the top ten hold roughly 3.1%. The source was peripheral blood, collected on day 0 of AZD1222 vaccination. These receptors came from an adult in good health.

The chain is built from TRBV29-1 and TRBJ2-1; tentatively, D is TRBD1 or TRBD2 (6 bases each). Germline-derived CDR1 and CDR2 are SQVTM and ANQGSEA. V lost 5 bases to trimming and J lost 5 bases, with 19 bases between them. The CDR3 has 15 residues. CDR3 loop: CSVPRAGGIDNEQFF. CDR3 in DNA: TGCAGCGTTCCCCGGGCCGGGGGCATCGACAATGAGCAGTTCTTC.

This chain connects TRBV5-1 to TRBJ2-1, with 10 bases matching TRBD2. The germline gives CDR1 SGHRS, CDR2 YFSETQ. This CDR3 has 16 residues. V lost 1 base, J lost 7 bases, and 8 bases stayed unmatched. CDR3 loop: CASSLLRASGGNEQFF. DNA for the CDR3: TGCGCCAGCAGCTTGTTGAGGGCTAGCGGGGGAAATGAGCAGTTCTTC.

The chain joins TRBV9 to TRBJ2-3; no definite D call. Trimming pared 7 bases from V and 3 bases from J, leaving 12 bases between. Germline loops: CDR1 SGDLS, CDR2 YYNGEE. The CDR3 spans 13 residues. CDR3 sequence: CASAFLGTDTQYF. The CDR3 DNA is TGTGCCAGCGCCTTTCTAGGAACAGATACGCAGTATTTT.

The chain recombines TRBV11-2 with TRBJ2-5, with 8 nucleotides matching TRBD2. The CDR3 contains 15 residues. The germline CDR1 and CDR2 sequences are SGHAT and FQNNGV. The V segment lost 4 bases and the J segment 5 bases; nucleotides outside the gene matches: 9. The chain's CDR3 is CASSSRGGWLETQYF. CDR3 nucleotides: TGTGCCAGCAGCTCCCGGGGGGGGTGGTTGGAGACCCAGTACTTC.

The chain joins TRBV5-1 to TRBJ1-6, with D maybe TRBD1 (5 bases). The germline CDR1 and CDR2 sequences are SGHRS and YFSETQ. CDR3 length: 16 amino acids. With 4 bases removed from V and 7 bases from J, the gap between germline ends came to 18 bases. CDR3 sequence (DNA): TGCGCCAGCAGCCAGCTCGGCGCAGGGACCAATTCACCCCTCCACTTT. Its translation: CASSQLGAGTNSPLHF.

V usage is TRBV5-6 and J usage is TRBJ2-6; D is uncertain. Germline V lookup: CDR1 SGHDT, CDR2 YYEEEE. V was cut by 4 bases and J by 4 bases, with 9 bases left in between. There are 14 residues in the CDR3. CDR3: CASSPKTGANVLTF. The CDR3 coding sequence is TGTGCCAGCAGCCCTAAAACCGGGGCCAACGTCCTGACTTTC. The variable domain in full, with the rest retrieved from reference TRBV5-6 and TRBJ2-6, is DAGVTQSPTHLIKTRGQQVTLRCSPKSGHDTVSWYQQALGQGPQFIFQYYEEEERQRGNFPDRFSGHQFPNYSSELNVNALLLGDSALYLCASSPKTGANVLTFGAGSRLTVL.

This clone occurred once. The CDR3 loop is CASSYSGIPIYEQYF. CDR3 nucleotide sequence: TGTGCCAGCAGTTACTCCGGCATCCCGATATACGAGCAGTACTTC. This chain uses TRBV6-5 with TRBJ2-7; D remains ambiguous. Germline V CDR1 and CDR2: MNHEY, SVGAGI. Deletions cut 0 bases from V and 4 bases from J, with 13 bases between. CDR3 length: 15 amino acids.

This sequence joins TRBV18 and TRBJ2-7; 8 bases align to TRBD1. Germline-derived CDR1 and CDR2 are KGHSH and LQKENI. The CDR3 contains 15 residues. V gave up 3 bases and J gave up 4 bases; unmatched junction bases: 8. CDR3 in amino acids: CASSPTTGANYEQYF. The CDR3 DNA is TGTGCCAGCTCACCCACGACAGGGGCGAATTACGAGCAGTACTTC.

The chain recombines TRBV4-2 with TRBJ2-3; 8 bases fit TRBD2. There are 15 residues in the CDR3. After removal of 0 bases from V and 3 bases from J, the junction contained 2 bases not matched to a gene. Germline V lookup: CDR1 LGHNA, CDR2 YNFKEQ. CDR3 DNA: TGTGCCAGCAGCCAAGAGCGGGGGGCTACAGATACGCAGTATTTT. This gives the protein CASSQERGATDTQYF.

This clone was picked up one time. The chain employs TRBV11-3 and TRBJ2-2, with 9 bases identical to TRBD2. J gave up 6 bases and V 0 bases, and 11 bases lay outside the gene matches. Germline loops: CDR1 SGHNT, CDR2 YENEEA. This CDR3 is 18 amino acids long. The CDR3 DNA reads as TGTGCCAGCAGCTTAGATTTAGCGGGAGACACGGTGGCCGGGGAGCTGTTTTTT. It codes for CASSLDLAGDTVAGELFF.

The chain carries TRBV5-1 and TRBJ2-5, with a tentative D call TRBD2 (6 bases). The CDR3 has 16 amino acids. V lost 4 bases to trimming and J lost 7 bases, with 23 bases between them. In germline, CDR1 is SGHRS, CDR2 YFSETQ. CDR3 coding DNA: TGCGCCAGCAGCGGAGGGCTATTAGAAATAATTGGGACCCAGTACTTC. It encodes CASSGGLLEIIGTQYF.

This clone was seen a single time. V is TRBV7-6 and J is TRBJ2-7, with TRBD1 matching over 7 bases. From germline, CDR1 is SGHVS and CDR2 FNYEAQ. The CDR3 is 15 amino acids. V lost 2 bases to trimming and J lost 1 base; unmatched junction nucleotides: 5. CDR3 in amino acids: CASSLYRGPSYEQYF. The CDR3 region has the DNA TGTGCCAGCAGCTTATACAGGGGCCCTTCCTACGAGCAGTACTTC.

This CDR3 is CASTSDRASHETQYF. The CDR3 DNA reads as TGTGCCAGCACCTCGGACAGGGCCTCACATGAGACCCAGTACTTC. V usage is TRBV7-9 and J usage is TRBJ2-5; 8 bases align to TRBD1. The CDR3 is 15 residues long. Germline V gene data show CDR1 as SEHNR and CDR2 as FQNEAQ (reference sequence). V shed 7 bases, J shed 5 bases, and the junction held 12 bases outside the gene matches.

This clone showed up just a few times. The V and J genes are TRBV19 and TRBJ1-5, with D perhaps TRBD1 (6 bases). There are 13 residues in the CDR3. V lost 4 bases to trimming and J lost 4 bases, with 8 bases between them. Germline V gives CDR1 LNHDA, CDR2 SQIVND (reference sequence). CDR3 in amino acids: CASSTGVNQPQHF. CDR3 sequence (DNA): TGTGCCAGTAGTACAGGGGTTAATCAGCCCCAGCATTTT.